This paragraph reports one T cell receptor beta chain. This sample is drawn from a study of preoperative IRX-2 immunotherapy in early breast cancer. The method was immunoSEQ multiplex PCR; TCRdb's version includes in-frame clones alone and lacks a portion of them. This table has approximately 38,000 clones, roughly 80% appearing once. The CDR3 runs to 16 residues. Trimming took off 5 bases at V and 5 bases at J, with 21 bases between the two ends. Germline-derived CDR1 and CDR2 are MNHGY and SAAAGT. Treatment given: preoperative locoregional IRX-2 cytokine immunotherapy. Samples came from a phase Ib trial of preoperative locoregional IRX-2 cytokine immunotherapy.

The chain has TRBV6-8 and TRBJ2-5; D might be TRBD2 (7 bases). This sample comprised lymph node tissue, obtained after IRX-2 immunotherapy. This clonotype was obtained from a human donor with breast cancer. CDR3 in amino acids: CASSHQLRGAVETQYF. In DNA, the CDR3 is TGTGCCAGCAGTCACCAACTTCGGGGGGCCGTCGAGACCCAGTACTTC.